Below are 30 T cell receptor beta chains sequenced from a single sample in a study of blood T cell repertoires in COVID-19. Clones were read by immunoSEQ multiplex PCR, and TCRdb kept only the in-frame ones, dropping some. Found here are about 230,000 clones, 70% to 90% of them singletons; the top ten hold under 14%. The source material was peripheral blood. The receptors were sampled from a man aged 50 or older with COVID-19, enrolled during active disease.

The chain links TRBV18 to TRBJ1-5, with 10 positions matching TRBD1. With V trimmed by 3 bases and J by 3 bases, 5 bases remained unmatched. This CDR3 has 16 amino acids. Germline values: CDR1 KGHSH, CDR2 LQKENI. The CDR3 region has the DNA TGTGCCAGCTCACCCACGGGACAGGGGATCAATCAGCCCCAGCATTTT. Translating it yields CASSPTGQGINQPQHF.

The chain employs TRBV6-5 and TRBJ1-1, with 11 bases identical to TRBD1. This CDR3 is 15 amino acids long. The germline CDR1 and CDR2 sequences are MNHEY and SVGAGI. V lost 4 bases, J lost 7 bases, and 8 bases stayed unmatched. The CDR3 region is CASSSGQGALSEAFF. In DNA, the CDR3 is TGTGCCAGCAGTTCCGGACAGGGGGCCTTGAGTGAAGCTTTCTTT.

The chain carries TRBV5-6 and TRBJ1-1; D is uncertain. Trimming removed 0 bases from V and 0 bases from J, with 3 bases in between. CDR1 and CDR2 from the germline V gene are SGHDT and YYEEEE. CDR3 length: 13 amino acids. The chain's CDR3 is CASSLAVNTEAFF. CDR3 coding DNA: TGTGCCAGCAGCTTGGCGGTGAACACTGAAGCTTTCTTT.

The genes are TRBV11-2 and TRBJ1-1; TRBD1 matches at 7 bases. Germline CDR1 reads SGHAT; CDR2 reads FQNNGV. This CDR3 contains 14 residues. The junction had 10 bases not matched to a gene; V was cut back by 5 bases and J by 7 bases. CDR3 sequence (DNA): TGTGCCAGCAGCCCAGGGGGGCCAGAGGGTGAAGCTTTCTTT. Translation: CASSPGGPEGEAFF.

The chain couples TRBV9 to TRBJ1-2; no definite D call. CDR1 is SGDLS, CDR2 YYNGEE, per germline. This CDR3 comprises 14 residues. Trimming took off 0 bases at V and 4 bases at J, with 10 bases between the two ends. The CDR3 protein is CASSVAADPYGYTF. CDR3 in DNA: TGTGCCAGCAGCGTAGCTGCAGATCCCTATGGCTACACCTTC.

This clone was seen a few times. The chain couples TRBV14 to TRBJ1-2, with TRBD1 matching 7 bases. V was clipped by 3 bases and J by 0 bases; unmatched bases: 13. The CDR3 length is 18 residues. Per the germline V gene, CDR1 is SGHDN and CDR2 is FVKESK. The CDR3 DNA reads TGTGCCAGCAGCCAGACCTACAGGGGCCTTCTAGCTAACTATGGCTACACCTTC. Protein: CASSQTYRGLLANYGYTF.

The chain combines TRBV6-5 with TRBJ1-6, with TRBD1 identical over 7 bases. Trimming at V came to 8 bases and at J to 6 bases, leaving 4 bases not matched to a gene. This CDR3 has 13 residues. The germline CDR1 and CDR2 sequences are MNHEY and SVGAGI. CDR3: CASSGTANSPLHF. The CDR3 region has the DNA TGTGCCAGCTCCGGGACAGCTAATTCACCCCTCCACTTT.

This chain connects TRBV11-3 to TRBJ2-7; 9 positions agree with TRBD1. The germline V gene encodes CDR1 SGHNT and CDR2 YENEEA. V shed 4 bases and J 7 bases; nucleotides not matched to a gene: 8. The CDR3 has 14 amino acids. The CDR3 loop is CASSSGQGNGEQYF. The CDR3 DNA is TGTGCCAGCAGCTCCGGACAGGGGAATGGGGAGCAGTACTTC.

V is TRBV3-1 (or the pseudogene TRBV3-2) and J is TRBJ1-1, with 9 positions matching TRBD1. Germline CDR1 LGHDT, CDR2 YNNKEL (reference sequence). This CDR3 spans 12 amino acids. V trimming: 3 bases; J trimming: 9 bases; junction bases outside the gene matches: 2. The CDR3 loop is CASSHNRGQAFF. CDR3 in DNA: TGTGCCAGCAGCCATAACAGGGGGCAAGCTTTCTTT.

The chain uses TRBV12-3 or TRBV12-4 and TRBJ1-2; weak D call: TRBD1 (5 bases). V was shortened by 5 bases and J by 4 bases, with 8 bases between the two germline ends. The CDR3 totals 12 residues. Here the CDR3 DNA reads TGTGCCAGCAGTCTTCAGGGCTATGGCTACACCTTC. Protein product: CASSLQGYGYTF.

This chain links TRBV30 with TRBJ1-2, with 7 bases fitting TRBD1. CDR1 and CDR2 from the germline V gene are GTSNPN and SVGIG (reference sequence). The trim removed 0 bases at V and 8 bases at J, leaving 6 bases unmatched. This CDR3 comprises 13 residues. The CDR3 DNA reads TGTGCCTGGAGTGTTACAGGGGCCTGGGGCTACACCTTC. The encoded protein is CAWSVTGAWGYTF.

This sequence joins TRBV9 and TRBJ2-2; 12 positions match TRBD1. J lost 6 bases, V lost 4 bases, and 4 bases had no gene match. The CDR3 is 15 residues long. Germline assignment: CDR1 SGDLS and CDR2 YYNGEE. The chain's CDR3 is CASSLRDRGPGELFF. The CDR3 nucleotides read TGTGCCAGCAGCCTCCGGGACAGGGGGCCCGGGGAGCTGTTTTTT. The full variable domain, completed using reference TRBV9 and TRBJ2-2, is DSGVTQTPKHLITATGQRVTLRCSPRSGDLSVYWYQQSLDQGLQFLIQYYNGEERAKGNILERFSAQQFPDLHSELNLSSLELGDSALYFCASSLRDRGPGELFFGEGSRLTVL.

The CDR3 loop is CASSLSGSNTGELFF. The CDR3 DNA is TGTGCCAGCAGCCTTAGCGGATCGAACACCGGGGAGCTGTTTTTT. The chain recombines TRBV3-1 (or the pseudogene TRBV3-2) with TRBJ2-2; a weak D match, TRBD2 (6 bases). Germline CDR1 reads LGHDT; CDR2 reads YNNKEL (reference sequence). The V and J ends lost 4 bases and 0 bases respectively, with 9 bases between them. CDR3 length: 15 amino acids.

The V gene is TRBV9, the J gene TRBJ1-1; 7 bases fit TRBD1. From germline, CDR1 is SGDLS and CDR2 YYNGEE. This CDR3 spans 15 amino acids. Unmatched junction bases numbered 10, after V lost 4 bases and J lost 4 bases. The CDR3 reads CASSITGDRGTEAFF. CDR3 DNA sequence: TGTGCCAGCAGCATAACAGGGGATCGCGGCACTGAAGCTTTCTTT.

The chain uses TRBV21-1 and TRBJ2-1; the D segment call TRBD1 is taken from the table without a DNA check. TRBV21-1 is a known pseudogene. This CDR3 spans 16 amino acids. The CDR3 DNA reads TGTGCCAGCACTCCTCAGGCGACAGGGACTTACAATGAGCAGTTCTTC. Protein sequence: CASTPQATGTYNEQFF.

Note on this clone: Other DNA variants within this sample encode the same CDR3. The V and J genes are TRBV19 and TRBJ1-4, with D uncertain. The germline V gene encodes CDR1 LNHDA and CDR2 SQIVND (reference sequence). This CDR3 comprises 14 residues. Trimming pared 3 bases from V and 2 bases from J, leaving 7 bases between. This CDR3 reads CASSISGTNEKLFF. CDR3 nucleotide sequence: TGTGCCAGTAGTATTTCCGGGACTAATGAAAAACTGTTTTTT. The full variable domain, with the rest looked up from reference TRBV19 and TRBJ1-4, is DGGITQSPKYLFRKEGQNVTLSCEQNLNHDAMYWYRQDPGQGLRLIYYSQIVNDFQKGDIAEGYSVSREKKESFPLTVTSAQKNPTAFYLCASSISGTNEKLFFGSGTQLSVL.

CDR3 bases: TGTGCCAGCAGCCGGGCAGGGGAATTCTATAATTCACCCCTCCACTTT. Translation: CASSRAGEFYNSPLHF. The chain employs TRBV3-1 (or the pseudogene TRBV3-2) and TRBJ1-6, with TRBD1 as a possible D gene (6 bases). The V and J ends lost 4 bases and 3 bases respectively, with 13 bases between them. The V gene's germline CDR1 is LGHDT and CDR2 YNNKEL (reference sequence). The CDR3 covers 16 residues.

This clone was observed a single time. The chain couples TRBV6-5 to TRBJ1-1, with D perhaps TRBD1 (6 bases). In germline, CDR1 is MNHEY, CDR2 SVGAGI. With 10 bases removed from V and 8 bases from J, the gap between germline ends came to 23 bases. The CDR3 contains 14 residues. The CDR3 sequence is CANHRQVQGAEAFF. The CDR3 DNA reads as TGTGCCAACCATCGACAGGTCCAGGGTGCGGAAGCTTTCTTT.

The chain combines TRBV29-1 with TRBJ2-7; possibly TRBD2 for D (5 bases). The V gene lost 7 bases and the J gene lost 3 bases, with 13 bases spanning the gap. CDR1 and CDR2 from the germline V gene are SQVTM and ANQGSEA. CDR3 size: 12 residues. The CDR3 region has the DNA TGCAGCGGAGGAGAGGGTATCTACGAGCAGTACTTC. Amino acids: CSGGEGIYEQYF.

The chain is built from TRBV7-6 and TRBJ2-5; 8 bases are shared with TRBD2. In germline, CDR1 is SGHVS, CDR2 FNYEAQ. After removal of 1 base from V and 5 bases from J, the junction contained 6 bases not matched to a gene. CDR3 length: 15 residues. This CDR3 is CASSLEGLGDETQYF. For the CDR3, the DNA is TGTGCCAGCAGCTTAGAGGGACTAGGGGATGAGACCCAGTACTTC.

In its sample, this clone was seen a few times. The rearrangement links TRBV19 to TRBJ1-1, with a weak D call TRBD1 (6 bases). Between the trimmed V and J ends, which lost 1 base and 0 bases, there was a span of 12 bases. Germline loops: CDR1 LNHDA, CDR2 SQIVND (reference sequence). This CDR3 has 16 amino acids. CDR3 protein: CASSIATGVMNTEAFF. CDR3 bases: TGTGCCAGTAGTATAGCGACAGGTGTGATGAACACTGAAGCTTTCTTT. Full variable domain (outside the CDR3, taken from reference TRBV19 and TRBJ1-1): DGGITQSPKYLFRKEGQNVTLSCEQNLNHDAMYWYRQDPGQGLRLIYYSQIVNDFQKGDIAEGYSVSREKKESFPLTVTSAQKNPTAFYLCASSIATGVMNTEAFFGQGTRLTVV.

In DNA form, the CDR3 reads TGTGCCAGCCAGGGACAGGGCTTCTACAATGAGCAGTTCTTC. Amino acid sequence: CASQGQGFYNEQFF. The rearrangement joins TRBV25-1 to TRBJ2-1; 9 bases map to TRBD1. The J segment lost 3 bases and the V segment lost 8 bases, leaving 5 bases of the junction unmatched. Germline V lookup: CDR1 MGHDK, CDR2 SYGVNS. CDR3 length: 14 amino acids.

This clone has a handful of counts. The genes are TRBV3-1 (or the pseudogene TRBV3-2) and TRBJ2-7; D is possibly TRBD1 (5 bases). In germline, CDR1 is LGHDT, CDR2 YNNKEL (reference sequence). V was shortened by 5 bases and J by 4 bases, with 18 bases between the two germline ends. CDR3 length: 15 residues. This CDR3 reads CASSGSSLGDYEQYF. The CDR3 DNA reads TGTGCCAGCAGCGGGTCTTCCTTAGGGGATTACGAGCAGTACTTC.

V is TRBV15 and J is TRBJ1-5; D may be TRBD1 (5 bases). From germline, CDR1 is LNHNV and CDR2 YYDKDF (reference sequence). This CDR3 comprises 15 residues. Trimming took 4 bases from V and 2 from J, leaving 12 bases between them. The CDR3 loop reads CATSKGEGGNQPQHF. CDR3 bases: TGTGCCACCAGCAAAGGGGAGGGCGGCAATCAGCCCCAGCATTTT.

For the CDR3, the DNA is TGTGCCAGCAGCTTGGGAATAGACAGCTTTAGCAATCAGCCCCAGCATTTT. This codes for CASSLGIDSFSNQPQHF. The V call is TRBV5-8, the J call TRBJ1-5; tentative D call: TRBD1 (5 bases). Germline V CDR1 and CDR2: SGHTS, YDEGEE. The CDR3 covers 17 residues. V lost 0 bases and J lost 0, with 13 bases in between.

This clone was observed a single time. The chain recombines TRBV14 with TRBJ2-5, with a weak D call TRBD1 (6 bases). The length of the CDR3 is 13 residues. Germline V gene sequence: CDR1 SGHDN, CDR2 FVKESK. Trimming removed 5 bases at V and 7 bases at J, with 14 bases between. In DNA, the CDR3 is TGTGCCAGCAGCTTAAACAGGGTTGGGACCCAGTACTTC. Protein: CASSLNRVGTQYF.

The rearrangement links TRBV5-6 to TRBJ2-5; TRBD1 matches at 7 bases. After removal of 4 bases from V and 2 bases from J, the junction contained 5 bases not matched to a gene. Per germline, CDR1 SGHDT and CDR2 YYEEEE. This CDR3 is 14 amino acids long. The CDR3 coding sequence is TGTGCCAGCAGCATCAGGACAGGACAAGAGACCCAGTACTTC. Translating gives CASSIRTGQETQYF.

This chain connects TRBV29-1 to TRBJ1-5; the D gene is possibly TRBD1 (5 bases). V shed 4 bases and J shed 0 bases, with 10 bases lying between them. The CDR3 spans 14 residues. The germline V gene has CDR1 SQVTM and CDR2 ANQGSEA. The CDR3: CSVVPGNSNQPQHF. The CDR3 region has the DNA TGCAGCGTTGTCCCAGGGAATAGCAATCAGCCCCAGCATTTT.

The rearrangement joins TRBV7-9 to TRBJ1-2; unclear D gene. V shed 1 base and J shed 6 bases, with 3 bases lying between them. This CDR3 region has 11 residues. Looked up from germline, CDR1 is SEHNR and CDR2 is FQNEAQ (reference sequence). The CDR3 nucleotides are TGTGCCAGCAGCTTAGGAGATGGCTACACCTTC. It translates to CASSLGDGYTF.

V gene TRBV5-1 combines with J gene TRBJ2-2; no clear D gene. The V and J ends lost 0 bases and 6 bases respectively, with 6 bases between them. The CDR3 length is 13 residues. The germline V gene encodes CDR1 SGHRS and CDR2 YFSETQ. In DNA form, the CDR3 reads TGCGCCAGCAGCTTGGCCTCGGCCGGGGAGCTGTTTTTT. It translates to CASSLASAGELFF.